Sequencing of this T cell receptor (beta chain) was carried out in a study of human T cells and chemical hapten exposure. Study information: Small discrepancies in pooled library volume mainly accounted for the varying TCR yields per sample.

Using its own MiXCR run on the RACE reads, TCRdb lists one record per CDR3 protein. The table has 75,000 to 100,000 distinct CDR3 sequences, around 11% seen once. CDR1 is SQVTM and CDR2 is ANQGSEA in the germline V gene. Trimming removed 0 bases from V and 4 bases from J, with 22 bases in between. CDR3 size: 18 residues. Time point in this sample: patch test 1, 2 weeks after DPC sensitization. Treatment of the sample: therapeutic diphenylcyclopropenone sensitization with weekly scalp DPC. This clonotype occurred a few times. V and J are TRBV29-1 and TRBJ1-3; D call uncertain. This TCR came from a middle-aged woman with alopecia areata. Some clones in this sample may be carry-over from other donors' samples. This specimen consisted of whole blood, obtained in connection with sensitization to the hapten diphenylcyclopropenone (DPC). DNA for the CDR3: TGCAGCGTTGAAGATTACTTGAGCGCTGGACTTTCCGGAAACACCATATATTTT. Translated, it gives CSVEDYLSAGLSGNTIYF.